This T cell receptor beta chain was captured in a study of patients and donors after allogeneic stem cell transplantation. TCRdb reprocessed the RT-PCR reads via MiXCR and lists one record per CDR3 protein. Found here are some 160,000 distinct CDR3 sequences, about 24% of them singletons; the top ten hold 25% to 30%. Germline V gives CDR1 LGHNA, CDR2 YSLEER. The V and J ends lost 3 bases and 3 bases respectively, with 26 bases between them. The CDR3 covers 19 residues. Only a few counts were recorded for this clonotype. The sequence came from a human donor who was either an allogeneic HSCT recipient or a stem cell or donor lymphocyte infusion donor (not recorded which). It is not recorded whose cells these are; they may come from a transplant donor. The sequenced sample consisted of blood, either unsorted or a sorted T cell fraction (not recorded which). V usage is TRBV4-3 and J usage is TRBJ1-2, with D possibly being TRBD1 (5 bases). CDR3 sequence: CASSQWGLGTRAEDYGYTF. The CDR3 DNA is TGCGCCAGCAGCCAGTGGGGCCTCGGGACGCGCGCGGAAGACTATGGCTACACCTTC.